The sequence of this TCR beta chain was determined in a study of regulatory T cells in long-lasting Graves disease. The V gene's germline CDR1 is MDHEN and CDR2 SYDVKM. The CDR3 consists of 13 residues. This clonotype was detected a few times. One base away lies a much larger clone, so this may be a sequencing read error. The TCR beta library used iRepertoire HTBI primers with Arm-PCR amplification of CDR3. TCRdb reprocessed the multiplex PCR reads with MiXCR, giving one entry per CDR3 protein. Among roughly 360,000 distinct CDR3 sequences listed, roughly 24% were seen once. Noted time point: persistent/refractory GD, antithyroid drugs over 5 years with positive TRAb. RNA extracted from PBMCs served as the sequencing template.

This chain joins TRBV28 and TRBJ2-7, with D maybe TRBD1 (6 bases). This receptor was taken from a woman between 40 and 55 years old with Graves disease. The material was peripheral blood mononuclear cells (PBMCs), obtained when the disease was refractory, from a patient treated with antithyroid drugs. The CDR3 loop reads CVSNIGGSYEQYF. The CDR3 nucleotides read TGTGTCAGCAACATAGGGGGCTCCTACGAGCAGTACTTC.